This is a list of T cell receptor beta chains from one sample in a study of shared clonotypes between healthy human individuals. Method: immunoSEQ multiplex PCR; TCRdb's copy keeps in-frame clones and lacks some. The sample lists over a million clones, roughly 95% occurring once. Sequencing was performed on naive CD4+ T cells sorted from blood. These receptors all come from a man aged 25-45 years in good health. Each CDR3 is given with its conserved first and last residue. A D gene is named only where the DNA matches it firmly. Rows may omit the clone size; those that give it use once, few, many or a size class.

J	D	size	V	DNA	CDR3
TRBJ2-7	NA	NA	TRBV6-5	TGTGCCAGCAGTTACTCGAGAGGGGCAAACTACGAGCAGTACTTC	CASSYSRGANYEQYF
TRBJ2-3	TRBD2	NA	TRBV25-1	TGTGCCAGCAGTTACGGGAGGGCCGAAAGCACAGATACGCAGTATTTT	CASSYGRAESTDTQYF
TRBJ2-3	NA	NA	TRBV30	TGTGCCTGGAGTGCCCCCGATACGCAGTATTTT	CAWSAPDTQYF
TRBJ2-7	TRBD2	NA	TRBV27	TGTGCCAGCCAGTCGGGACTAGCGATGCCCTACGAGCAGTACTTC	CASQSGLAMPYEQYF
TRBJ2-2	NA	NA	TRBV28	TGTGCCAGCAGTTCCACCGGGGAGCTGTTTTTT	CASSSTGELFF
TRBJ2-7	TRBD2	NA	TRBV27	TGTGCCAGCAGTTTATCTTTTAGCGGGACTAGATCCTACGAGCAGTACTTC	CASSLSFSGTRSYEQYF
TRBJ2-3	NA	NA	TRBV2	TGTGCCAGGTTAGAGGGCTCCACAGATACGCAGTATTTT	CARLEGSTDTQYF
TRBJ2-3	TRBD2	NA	TRBV7-9	TGTGCCAGCAGCGTTTTACCGGGACTAGCAGCGAGTACGCAGTATTTT	CASSVLPGLAASTQYF
TRBJ2-2	TRBD2	NA	TRBV5-4	TGTGCCAGCAGCCTAGCGGGAGCCACCGGGGAGCTGTTTTTT	CASSLAGATGELFF
TRBJ2-7	NA	NA	TRBV19	TGTGCCAGTAGTATCGGCGGCCTATACGAGCAGTACTTC	CASSIGGLYEQYF
TRBJ1-5	TRBD1	NA	TRBV10-3	TGTGCCATCAGTGAACAGGGGTCCTATCAGCCCCAGCATTTT	CAISEQGSYQPQHF
TRBJ2-7	NA	NA	TRBV6-1	TGTGCCAGCAGTGAAGCGCTATCCGAGCAGTACTTC	CASSEALSEQYF
TRBJ1-4	NA	NA	TRBV5-4	TGTGCCAGCAGCTATACTGGGTCAGATGAAAAACTGTTTTTT	CASSYTGSDEKLFF
TRBJ1-1	TRBD1	NA	TRBV7-3	TGTGCCAGCAGCTCTGGGACAGCGTCTCTCATGAACACTGAAGCTTTCTTT	CASSSGTASLMNTEAFF
TRBJ1-2	TRBD1	NA	TRBV5-1	TGCGCCAGCAGCTTTTACAGGGGGGAAGATGGCTACACCTTC	CASSFYRGEDGYTF
TRBJ2-3	TRBD2	NA	TRBV6-5	TGTGCCAGCAGTGGACTAGCGGGTGCAGATACGCAGTATTTT	CASSGLAGADTQYF
TRBJ2-3	NA	NA	TRBV5-1	TGCGCCAGCAGACTTGAGGGGCAAGATACGCAGTATTTT	CASRLEGQDTQYF
TRBJ2-2	TRBD2	NA	TRBV10-2	TGCGCCAGCAGTGGACTAGCGGGAATTTCCGGGGAGCTGTTTTTT	CASSGLAGISGELFF
TRBJ2-5	NA	NA	TRBV30	TGTGCCTGGAGTGTAGGAGCACAAGAGACCCAGTACTTC	CAWSVGAQETQYF
TRBJ2-2	NA	NA	TRBV5-4	TGTGCCAGCAGCTTGGGTAACACCGGGGAGCTGTTTTTT	CASSLGNTGELFF
TRBJ2-7	NA	NA	TRBV19	TGTGCCAGTAGGAACAGGTACGAGCAGTACTTC	CASRNRYEQYF
TRBJ2-7	NA	NA	TRBV4-3	TGCGCCAGCAGCCAAGATATCGGACAAACCTACGAGCAGTACTTC	CASSQDIGQTYEQYF
TRBJ2-5	NA	NA	TRBV10-3	TGTGCCATCAGTTCCTCCGGGGCTGAAGAGACCCAGTACTTC	CAISSSGAEETQYF
TRBJ2-5	NA	NA	TRBV19	TGTGCCAGCGGTCCAAGACAAGAGACCCAGTACTTC	CASGPRQETQYF
TRBJ1-5	NA	NA	TRBV2	TGTGCCAGCAGTGACGCGGTTTTACGGAATCAGCCCCAGCATTTT	CASSDAVLRNQPQHF
TRBJ2-1	TRBD2	once	TRBV28	TGTGCCACCACCCAAAGACTAGCGGGAGTTTTTTCGCGCAATGAGCAGTTCTTC	CATTQRLAGVFSRNEQFF
TRBJ2-3	TRBD2	NA	TRBV7-6	TGTGCCAGCAGCAAACGACTAGCCACAGATACGCAGTATTTT	CASSKRLATDTQYF
TRBJ2-1	NA	NA	TRBV5-4	TGTGCCAGCAGGCGGACCGATGGGAATGAGCAGTTCTTC	CASRRTDGNEQFF
TRBJ2-1	TRBD2	NA	TRBV25-1	TGTGCCAGCAGTGAATGGTTAAGCGGGAGCGCCCTCGAGCAGTTCTTC	CASSEWLSGSALEQFF
TRBJ1-4	NA	NA	TRBV6-6	TGTGCCAGCAGCCCACAGGGCCAGAATGAAAAACTGTTTTTT	CASSPQGQNEKLFF
TRBJ2-1	NA	NA	TRBV11-3	TGTGCCAGCAGCTTAGACGGAATCCTCTACAATGAGCAGTTCTTC	CASSLDGILYNEQFF
TRBJ2-1	NA	once	TRBV18	TGTGCCAGCTCACCACTAAACACCTTGAGCTCCTACAATGAGCAGTTCTTC	CASSPLNTLSSYNEQFF
TRBJ2-3	TRBD2	NA	TRBV19	TGTGCCAGTAGTATTCTAGCGGGAGGACTCACAGATACGCAGTATTTT	CASSILAGGLTDTQYF
TRBJ1-1	NA	NA	TRBV7-9	TGTGCCAGCAGCGACACTAGAGAAGCCACTGAAGCTTTCTTT	CASSDTREATEAFF
TRBJ2-1	NA	NA	TRBV13	TGTGCCAGCAGCCTACGGGGGAATGAGCAGTTCTTC	CASSLRGNEQFF
TRBJ1-1	NA	NA	TRBV18	TGTGCCAGCTCATCTAATTGGGGGAACACTGAAGCTTTCTTT	CASSSNWGNTEAFF
TRBJ2-1	TRBD2	NA	TRBV5-6	TGTGCCAGCAGCCGAGGACTAGTCAATGAGCAGTTCTTC	CASSRGLVNEQFF
TRBJ2-4	NA	NA	TRBV19	TGTGCCAGTAGGCCCCGGGCGGGCGAACTAGCCAAAAACATTCAGTACTTC	CASRPRAGELAKNIQYF
TRBJ2-3	TRBD2	once	TRBV7-9	TGTGCCAGCAGCTTTGCTAGCGGGAGCACAGATACGCAGTATTTT	CASSFASGSTDTQYF
TRBJ2-5	NA	NA	TRBV12-5	TGTGCTAGTGGTTTGGGCGTTGCGGAGACCCAGTACTTC	CASGLGVAETQYF
TRBJ2-3	NA	NA	TRBV18	TGTGCCAGCTCGCGCGGGACAGCCACTAGCACAGATACGCAGTATTTT	CASSRGTATSTDTQYF
TRBJ1-1	NA	NA	TRBV7-3	TGTGCCAGCAGCTTATGGGAGGGTAGCACTGAAGCTTTCTTT	CASSLWEGSTEAFF
TRBJ2-7	TRBD2	NA	TRBV5-3	TGTGCCAGAAGTCCTGTCCTAGCGGGAGCCTCCTACGAGCAGTACTTC	CARSPVLAGASYEQYF
TRBJ2-1	NA	NA	TRBV20-1	TGCAGTGCTAGTCCCAGGGATGAGCAGTTCTTC	CSASPRDEQFF
TRBJ2-5	TRBD1	once	TRBV7-6	TGTGCCAGCAGCCCGGGACAGGGCTACCAAGAGACCCAGTACTTC	CASSPGQGYQETQYF
TRBJ1-1	NA	NA	TRBV11-2	TGTGCCAGCAGCTTAGATGGGATGAGGGCGGCCGCTTTCTTT	CASSLDGMRAAAFF
TRBJ2-7	NA	NA	TRBV29-1	TGCAGCGTTGGAGGGTCGGCCTACGAGCAGTACTTC	CSVGGSAYEQYF
TRBJ1-5	NA	NA	TRBV6-5	TGTGCCAGCAGTGTCAGGGGATCAAATCAGCCCCAGCATTTT	CASSVRGSNQPQHF
TRBJ2-5	NA	NA	TRBV5-1	TGCGCCAGCAGGCTAACGCTCTTTGAAGAGACCCAGTACTTC	CASRLTLFEETQYF